The 2 T cell receptor beta chains below all came from one sample that was sequenced in a study of early T cells in non-severe SARS-CoV-2 infection. Each CDR3 protein is one row after TCRdb ran MiXCR on the 5' RACE reads. The sample contains about 40,000 distinct CDR3 sequences, 20% to 25% of which appear only once. The material was whole blood, obtained at baseline. The receptor source for this set is an adult who was a healthcare worker with PCR-confirmed SARS-CoV-2 infection or an uninfected control (not recorded which).

A few counts support this clonotype. The chain couples TRBV3-1 to TRBJ2-1; D may be TRBD1 or TRBD2 (5 bases each). Germline V gene sequence: CDR1 LGHDT, CDR2 YNNKEL (reference sequence). The CDR3 extends over 15 amino acids. The V end lost 1 base, the J end lost 2 bases, and 9 bases lay between the germline ends. The CDR3 region has the DNA TGTGCCAGCAGCCAAGGAGGGACCGCCTACAATGAGCAGTTCTTC. Protein product: CASSQGGTAYNEQFF.

This clonotype was recorded a few times. This chain joins TRBV7-9 and TRBJ1-6; TRBD1 aligns across 7 bases. Germline assignment: CDR1 SEHNR and CDR2 FQNEAQ (reference sequence). Trimming removed 6 bases from V and 7 bases from J; junction bases left unmatched: 6. The CDR3 runs 14 residues. The CDR3 protein is CASRLTGDNSPLHF. The CDR3 nucleotides read TGTGCCAGCAGGCTAACAGGGGACAATTCACCCCTCCACTTT.